This T cell receptor (beta chain) emerged from a study of monozygotic twins with inflammatory bowel disease. Points from the study as a whole: Support was absent for any single strong signal or clonotype linked to IBD.

On this clonotype: Its antigen is currently unknown.

TCRdb reprocessed the 5' RACE reads and reports one entry per CDR3 protein, with no DNA. This table holds approximately 330,000 distinct CDR3 sequences. The sequenced sample consisted of blood. This TCR was recovered from a human donor with ulcerative colitis or Crohn's disease, or a healthy co-twin of an affected twin (not recorded which).

Here the CDR3 reads CASSFGTSTEQYF. The rearrangement uses TRBV27 and TRBJ2-7. Germline CDR1 is MNHEY and CDR2 is SMNVEV (reference sequence). The length of the CDR3 is 13 residues.